This paragraph reports one T cell receptor beta chain. The data stem from a study of CD8+ T cells in alopecia areata. As for the study in general: Each day, treated patients took oral tofacitinib twice, at 5 to 10 mg per dose.

Treatment in this sample: oral pan-JAK inhibitor, 5-10 mg twice daily. The J segment lost 2 bases and the V segment lost 4 bases, leaving 10 bases of the junction unmatched. Germline V gene sequence: CDR1 LGHNA, CDR2 YSLEER. The CDR3 spans 16 residues. RNA extraction was followed by reverse transcription into cDNA, which acted as the sequencing template. Assay: immunoSEQ multiplex PCR; the TCRdb copy retains only in-frame clones and omits some. The data hold around 190,000 clones, with about 60% observed a single time. J is TRBJ2-5 and V is TRBV4-3; 7 nucleotides align to TRBD1. The sample here was CD4+ T cells sorted from blood, taken at week 4, from a patient treated with tofacitinib. This TCR came from a human donor with alopecia areata. The DNA of the CDR3 is TGCGCCAGCAGCCTGACCTACAGGGGATGGCAAGAGACCCAGTACTTC. It codes for CASSLTYRGWQETQYF.